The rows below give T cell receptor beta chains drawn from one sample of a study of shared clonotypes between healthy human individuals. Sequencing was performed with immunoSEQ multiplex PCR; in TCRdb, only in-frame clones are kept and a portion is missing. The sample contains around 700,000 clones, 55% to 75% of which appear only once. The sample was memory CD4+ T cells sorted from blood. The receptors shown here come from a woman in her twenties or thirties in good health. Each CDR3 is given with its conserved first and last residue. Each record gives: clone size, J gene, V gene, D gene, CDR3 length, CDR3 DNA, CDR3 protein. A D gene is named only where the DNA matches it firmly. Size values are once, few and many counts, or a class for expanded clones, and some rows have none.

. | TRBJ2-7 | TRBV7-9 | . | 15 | TGTGCCAGCAGCTTTTATTCCGGGAAGGGCTACGAGCAGTACTTC | CASSFYSGKGYEQYF
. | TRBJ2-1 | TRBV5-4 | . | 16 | TGTGCCAGCAGCCGGGCTGAAGGTGACGTTTACAATGAGCAGTTCTTC | CASSRAEGDVYNEQFF
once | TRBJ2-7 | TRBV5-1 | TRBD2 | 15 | TGCGCCAGCAGCTTACTAGCGGGGACCACCTACGAGCAGTACTTC | CASSLLAGTTYEQYF
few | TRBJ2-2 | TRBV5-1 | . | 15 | TGCGCCAGCAGCTTGGCTGGGGGCGAAACCGGGGAGCTGTTTTTT | CASSLAGGETGELFF
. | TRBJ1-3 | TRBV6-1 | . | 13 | TGTGCCAGCAGTCCTAGGAGCGAGAACACCATATATTTT | CASSPRSENTIYF
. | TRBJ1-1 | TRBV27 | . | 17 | TGTGCCACCAGGGTTCGGGGGGGCGTAATTTTAGGAACTGAAGCTTTCTTT | CATRVRGGVILGTEAFF
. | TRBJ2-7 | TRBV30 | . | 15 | TGTGCCTGGAGTCTCCAGCCGGGTAGTTCCTACGAGCAGTACTTC | CAWSLQPGSSYEQYF
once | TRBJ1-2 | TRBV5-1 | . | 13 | TGCGCCAGCAGCCTGACCTCCTCCTATGGCTACACCTTC | CASSLTSSYGYTF
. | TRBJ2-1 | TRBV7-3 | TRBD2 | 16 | TGTGCCAGCAGCTTATGGGCTAGCGGGAGAGTTAATGAGCAGTTCTTC | CASSLWASGRVNEQFF
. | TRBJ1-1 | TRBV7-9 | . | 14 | TGTGCCAGCAGCGGGACGAGCGTGGACAATGAAGCTTTCTTT | CASSGTSVDNEAFF
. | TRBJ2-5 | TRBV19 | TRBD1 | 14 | TGTGCCAGTAGTCCCGGACAGGGGGGGAAGACCCAGTACTTC | CASSPGQGGKTQYF
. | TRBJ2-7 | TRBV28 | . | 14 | TGTGCCAGCAGTTTAAGCCGAACTGGTGGGGAGCAGTACTTC | CASSLSRTGGEQYF
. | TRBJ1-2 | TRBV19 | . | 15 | TGTGCCAGTAGAGCCCTCCAAGGGGCTGACTATGGCTACACCTTC | CASRALQGADYGYTF
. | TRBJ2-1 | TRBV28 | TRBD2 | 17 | TGTGCCAGCAGTTTGTTGGGACTAGCGGGAGCGTACAATGAGCAGTTCTTC | CASSLLGLAGAYNEQFF
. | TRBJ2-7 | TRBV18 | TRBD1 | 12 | TGTGCCAGCTCCGGGACAGAGTACGAGCAGTACTTC | CASSGTEYEQYF
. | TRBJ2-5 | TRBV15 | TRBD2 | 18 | TGTGCCACCAGCAGAGATCGCGGACTAGCGGGACGCCAAGAGACCCAGTACTTC | CATSRDRGLAGRQETQYF
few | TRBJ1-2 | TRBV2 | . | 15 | TGTGCCAGCAGTGCGTCGCAGGGCGCTAACTATGGCTACACCTTC | CASSASQGANYGYTF
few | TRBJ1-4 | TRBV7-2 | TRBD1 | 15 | TGTGCCAGCAGCCTAAGGGACAGGCCAAATGAAAAACTGTTTTTT | CASSLRDRPNEKLFF
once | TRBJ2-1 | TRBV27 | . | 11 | TGTGCCAGCAGATCTGACCATGAGCAGTTCTTC | CASRSDHEQFF
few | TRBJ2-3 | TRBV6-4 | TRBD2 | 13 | TGTGCCAGCAGTAGCGGGAGTACGGATACGCAGTATTTT | CASSSGSTDTQYF
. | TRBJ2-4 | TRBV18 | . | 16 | TGTGCCAGCTCACCACCGGGTCCTCTAGCCAAAAACATTCAGTACTTC | CASSPPGPLAKNIQYF
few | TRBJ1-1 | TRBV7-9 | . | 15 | TGTGCCAGCTCCCAGCGTCCGATAGATAACACTGAAGCTTTCTTT | CASSQRPIDNTEAFF
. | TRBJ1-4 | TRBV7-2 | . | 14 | TGTGCCAGCAGGCAGGGGTCCACTAATGAAAAACTGTTTTTT | CASRQGSTNEKLFF
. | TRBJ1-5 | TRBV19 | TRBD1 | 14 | TGTGCCAGTAACCTGGACAGGGTCAATCAGCCCCAGCATTTT | CASNLDRVNQPQHF
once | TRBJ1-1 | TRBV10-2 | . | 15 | TGCGCCAGCAGTGAGCCCGGTAGGGGGAGAACTGAAGCTTTCTTT | CASSEPGRGRTEAFF
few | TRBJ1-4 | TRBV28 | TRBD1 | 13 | TGTGCCAGCAGTCGGACAGGGGTTGTTGAACTGTTTTTT | CASSRTGVVELFF
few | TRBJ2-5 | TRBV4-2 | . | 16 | TGTGCCAGCAGCCAAGGAGGGGGAGAGTGGCAAGAGACCCAGTACTTC | CASSQGGGEWQETQYF
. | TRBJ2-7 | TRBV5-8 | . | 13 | TGTGCCAGCAGCTTACCGGGGACCTACGAGCAGTACTTC | CASSLPGTYEQYF
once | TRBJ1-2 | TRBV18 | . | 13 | TGTGCCAGCTCCCCCCCCCAGGGCGATGGCTACACCTTC | CASSPPQGDGYTF